The 12 T cell receptor beta chains reported below all come from one sample, sequenced in a study of CD8+CD57+ T cells in acquired aplastic anemia. Genomic DNA was employed as the template in profiling TCR beta VDJ and CDR3. TCRdb reprocessed the reads via MiXCR and lists one record per CDR3 protein. Of some 170,000 distinct CDR3 sequences listed, 35% to 55% are singletons. Sequenced material: sorted CD4+, CD8+, or CD8+CD57+ T cells (not recorded which) from PBMCs. These receptors came from a human donor in good health.

This clonotype has a count of ten or more. The J gene is TRBJ2-7, the V gene TRBV7-9; D gene unclear. The V gene's germline CDR1 is SEHNR and CDR2 FQNEAQ (reference sequence). V lost 8 bases to trimming and J lost 3 bases, with 8 bases between them. CDR3 length: 11 amino acids. DNA for the CDR3: TGTGCCAGCCAACAAAACTACGAGCAGTACTTC. It codes for CASQQNYEQYF.

The rearrangement links TRBV7-2 to TRBJ1-1; D not resolved. The V end was cut by 1 base, the J end by 8 bases, with 11 bases between. This CDR3 region has 13 residues. The germline gives CDR1 SGHTA, CDR2 FQGNSA. CDR3 region: CASSLVGLTEAFF. The CDR3 DNA reads as TGTGCCAGCAGCTTAGTGGGTTTAACCGAAGCTTTCTTT.

The V gene is TRBV27, the J gene TRBJ2-1; 11 bases are a match to TRBD2. This CDR3 has 16 residues. The germline gives CDR1 MNHEY, CDR2 SMNVEV (reference sequence). V shed 1 base, J shed 5 bases, and the junction held 4 bases outside the gene matches. The DNA of the CDR3 is TGTGCCAGCAGTTTATGGCTAGCGGGAGGTCACAATGAGCAGTTCTTC. Residues: CASSLWLAGGHNEQFF.

This chain joins TRBV12-3 or TRBV12-4 and TRBJ1-2, with 7 bases fitting TRBD1. This CDR3 is 13 amino acids long. V trimming: 6 bases; J trimming: 4 bases; junction bases outside the gene matches: 5. CDR3: CASRPGTVYGYTF. The CDR3 DNA follows: TGTGCCAGCAGACCCGGGACAGTCTATGGCTACACCTTC.

The chain recombines TRBV25-1 with TRBJ1-5; D remains unclear. Germline loops: CDR1 MGHDK, CDR2 SYGVNS. The CDR3 covers 15 residues. V lost 6 bases and J lost 6, with 18 bases in between. The CDR3, as DNA: TGTGCCAGCAGGGCGTGGGGTCAGCTCACTCAGCCCCAGCATTTT. Translating gives CASRAWGQLTQPQHF.

The chain is built from TRBV25-1 and TRBJ2-3; D is unresolved. Germline CDR1 is MGHDK and CDR2 is SYGVNS. CDR3 length equals 12 residues. V shed 0 bases and J shed 4 bases, with 2 bases lying between them. Here the CDR3 DNA reads TGTGCCAGCAGTGAATATCCAGATACGCAGTATTTT. This sequence encodes CASSEYPDTQYF.

For this clonotype: At one boundary the junction diverges from the germline segment, which might be a read error. This chain uses TRBV7-6 with TRBJ2-7; D is perhaps TRBD1 (5 bases). The V gene's germline CDR1 is SGHVS and CDR2 FNYEAQ. The CDR3 length is 15 residues. This CDR3 reads CTSSLVVGLSYEQYF. The CDR3 nucleotides are TGTACCAGCAGCTTAGTTGTGGGGCTCTCCTACGAGCAGTACTTC.

The table lists this clonotype with a few counts. The chain combines TRBV2 with TRBJ2-7; 11 bases agree with TRBD2. Germline lookup yields CDR1 SNHLY and CDR2 FYNNEI. After removal of 7 bases from V and 5 bases from J, the junction contained 10 bases not matched to a gene. This CDR3 is 15 amino acids long. The CDR3 nucleotides are TGTGCCAGCACTGAGCAGACTAGCGGGATGGACGAGCAGTACTTC. As protein: CASTEQTSGMDEQYF. The full variable domain, its missing parts supplied by reference TRBV2 and TRBJ2-7, is EPEVTQTPSHQVTQMGQEVILRCVPISNHLYFYWYRQILGQKVEFLVSFYNNEISEKSEIFDDQFSVERPDGSNFTLKIRSTKLEDSAMYFCASTEQTSGMDEQYFGPGTRLTVT.

This clonotype was seen a few times. The chain carries TRBV15 and TRBJ1-2, with no clear D. V was cut by 5 bases and J by 4 bases, with 5 bases left in between. This CDR3 contains 11 residues. CDR1 is LNHNV and CDR2 is YYDKDF in the germline V gene (reference sequence). The chain's CDR3 is CATSPGYGYTF. The CDR3, as DNA: TGTGCCACCAGCCCTGGCTATGGCTACACCTTC.

This clonotype was detected a few times. V and J are TRBV5-1 and TRBJ2-2; D is possibly TRBD2 (6 bases). The CDR3 loop spans 17 amino acids. Trimming stripped 3 bases from V and 4 bases from J, with 19 bases between. Germline values: CDR1 SGHRS, CDR2 YFSETQ. CDR3 region: CASSYGAPGVGTGELFF. The CDR3 bases are TGCGCCAGCAGCTATGGCGCTCCGGGAGTCGGCACCGGGGAGCTGTTTTTT.

The CDR3 DNA follows: TGCGCCAGCAGCTTATCGTCCGGGAGCGATGGCTACACCTTC. This encodes CASSLSSGSDGYTF. The chain carries TRBV5-1 and TRBJ1-2; the D is unclear. V shed 2 bases and J shed 6 bases, with 14 bases lying between them. Germline V gives CDR1 SGHRS, CDR2 YFSETQ. The CDR3 loop spans 14 amino acids. The full variable domain, in which reference TRBV5-1 and TRBJ1-2 provide the parts outside the CDR3, is KAGVTQTPRYLIKTRGQQVTLSCSPISGHRSVSWYQQTPGQGLQFLFEYFSETQRNKGNFPGRFSGRQFSNSRSEMNVSTLELGDSALYLCASSLSSGSDGYTFGSGTRLTVV.

This clonotype was seen just once. The chain joins TRBV2 to TRBJ1-5; 9 bases are shared with TRBD1. Losses at the gene ends were 6 bases for V and 2 bases for J; bases not matched to a gene: 2. Looked up from germline, CDR1 is SNHLY and CDR2 is FYNNEI. There are 14 residues in the CDR3. For the CDR3, the DNA is TGTGCCAGCAGCCGGACAGGGGGCAATCAGCCCCAGCATTTT. Its protein product is CASSRTGGNQPQHF.